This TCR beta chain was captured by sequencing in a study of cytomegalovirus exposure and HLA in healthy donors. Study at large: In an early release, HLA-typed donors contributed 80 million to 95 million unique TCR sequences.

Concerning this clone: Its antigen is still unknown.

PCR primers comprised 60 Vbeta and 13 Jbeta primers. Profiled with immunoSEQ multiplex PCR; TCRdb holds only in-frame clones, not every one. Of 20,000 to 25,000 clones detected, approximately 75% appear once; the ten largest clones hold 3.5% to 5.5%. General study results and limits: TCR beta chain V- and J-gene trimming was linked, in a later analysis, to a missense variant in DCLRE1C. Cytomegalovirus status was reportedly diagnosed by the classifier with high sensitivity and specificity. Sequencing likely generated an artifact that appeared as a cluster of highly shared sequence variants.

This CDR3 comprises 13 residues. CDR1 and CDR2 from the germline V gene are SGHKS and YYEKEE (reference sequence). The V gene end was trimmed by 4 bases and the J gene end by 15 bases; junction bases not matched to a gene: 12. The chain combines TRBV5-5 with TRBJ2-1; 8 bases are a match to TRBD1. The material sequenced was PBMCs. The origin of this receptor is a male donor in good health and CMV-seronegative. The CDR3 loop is CASSEQDRVRLFF. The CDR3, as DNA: TGTGCCAGCAGCGAGCAGGACAGGGTTCGACTGTTCTTC.